The 6 T cell receptor beta chains given below trace back to one sample, sequenced in a study of T cell responses to AZD1222 COVID-19 vaccine. Repertoires were generated with immunoSEQ multiplex PCR, while TCRdb's copy carries only in-frame clones and drops some. The sample contains around 94,000 clones, roughly 85% of which appear only once. Sequencing was performed on peripheral blood, taken 28 days after the second AZD1222 dose. Receptor source: an adult who received the AZD1222 COVID-19 vaccine.

This chain uses TRBV1 with TRBJ2-7; the listed D gene, TRBD2, was not tested against the DNA. TRBV1 constitutes a pseudogene. The CDR3 is 19 residues long. CDR3 residues: CTSGLSEREGRLYSYEQYF. In nucleotides, the CDR3 is TGCACCAGCGGACTCTCGGAGCGGGAGGGCCGATTATACTCCTACGAGCAGTACTTC.

Written as DNA, the CDR3 is TGTGCCAGCAGCCCACCTTCCTTCCCGCGTGGCACCGGGGAGCTGTTTTTT. This gives the protein CASSPPSFPRGTGELFF. The chain links TRBV3-1 (or the pseudogene TRBV3-2) to TRBJ2-2; D uncertain. The CDR3 has 17 residues. Trimming cost V 4 bases and J 4 bases, with 19 bases left between them. CDR1 and CDR2 from the germline V gene are LGHDT and YNNKEL (reference sequence).

The chain carries TRBV11-3 and TRBJ1-1; tentatively, D is TRBD1 (6 bases). The CDR3 is 13 residues long. Between the trimmed V and J ends, which lost 5 bases and 4 bases, there was a span of 11 bases. Per germline, CDR1 SGHNT and CDR2 YENEEA. CDR3 sequence (DNA): TGTGCCAGCAGCGCCGTCAGGGGCACTGAAGCTTTCTTT. This translates into CASSAVRGTEAFF.

The V call is TRBV5-1, the J call TRBJ1-5; TRBD1 matches at 7 bases. Germline CDR1 is SGHRS and CDR2 is YFSETQ. The CDR3 length is 13 residues. V trimming: 5 bases; J trimming: 5 bases; junction bases outside the gene matches: 4. DNA for the CDR3: TGCGCCAGCAGAACAGGGGAGGATCAGCCCCAGCATTTT. This translates into CASRTGEDQPQHF.

V and J are TRBV27 and TRBJ2-7; 12 positions agree with TRBD2. Germline loops: CDR1 MNHEY, CDR2 SMNVEV (reference sequence). V was pared by 9 bases and J by 2 bases, with 11 bases of the junction left unmatched. The CDR3 contains 16 residues. CDR3: CASARVRTSGTYEQYF. The CDR3 nucleotides are TGTGCCAGTGCTCGCGTCCGGACTAGCGGGACCTACGAGCAGTACTTC.

The J gene is TRBJ2-2, the V gene TRBV21-1; the D call TRBD2 from the table was never checked on the DNA. TRBV21-1 is recorded as a pseudogene. The CDR3 spans 17 residues. Here the CDR3 DNA reads TGTGCCAGCAGCAAAGTGGGGCTAGCGGGAGCGGCCGGGGAGCTGTTTTTT. Its translation: CASSKVGLAGAAGELFF.